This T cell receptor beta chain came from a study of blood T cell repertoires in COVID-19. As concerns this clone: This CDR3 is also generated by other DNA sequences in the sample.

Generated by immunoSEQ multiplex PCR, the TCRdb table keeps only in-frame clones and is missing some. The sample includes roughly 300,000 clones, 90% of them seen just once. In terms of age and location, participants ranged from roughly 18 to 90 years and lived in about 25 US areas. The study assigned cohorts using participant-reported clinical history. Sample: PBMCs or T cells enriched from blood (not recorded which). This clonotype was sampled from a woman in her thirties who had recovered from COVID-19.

The DNA of the CDR3 is TGTGCCAGCAGTCTAGCGGGCCTCTACGAGCAGTACTTC. As protein: CASSLAGLYEQYF. This rearrangement joins TRBV28 to TRBJ2-7; 8 bases fit TRBD2. Germline V CDR1 and CDR2: MDHEN, SYDVKM. This CDR3 contains 13 residues. V lost 5 bases to trimming and J lost 3 bases; unmatched junction nucleotides: 3.